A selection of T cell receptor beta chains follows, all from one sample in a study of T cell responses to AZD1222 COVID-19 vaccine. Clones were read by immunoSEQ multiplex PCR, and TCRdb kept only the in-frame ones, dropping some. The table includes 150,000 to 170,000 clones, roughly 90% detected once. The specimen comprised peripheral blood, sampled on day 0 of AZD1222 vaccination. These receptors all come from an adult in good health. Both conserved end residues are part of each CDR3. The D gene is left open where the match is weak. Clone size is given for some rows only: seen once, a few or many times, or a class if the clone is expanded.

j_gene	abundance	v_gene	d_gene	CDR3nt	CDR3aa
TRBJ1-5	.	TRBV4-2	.	TGCGCCAGCACAGTTCTTCCCCAGCATTTT	CASTVLPQHF
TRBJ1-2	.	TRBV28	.	TGTGCCAGCAGTTCCGGGGGGCCCATTGGCTACACCTTC	CASSSGGPIGYTF
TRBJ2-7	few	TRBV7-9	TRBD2	TGTGCCAGCAGCCACGGGGGGAGCTCCTACGAGCAGTACTTC	CASSHGGSSYEQYF
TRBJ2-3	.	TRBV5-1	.	TGCGCCAGCAGTCAATCAGCTGGCGCAGATACGCAGTATTTT	CASSQSAGADTQYF
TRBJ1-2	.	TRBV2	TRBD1	TGTGCCAGCAGCCCGCAGACAGGGGACTATGGCTACACCTTC	CASSPQTGDYGYTF
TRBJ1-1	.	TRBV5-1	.	TGCGCCAGCAGCTTGGAGTCCGCTCCTCCTGAAGCTTTCTTT	CASSLESAPPEAFF
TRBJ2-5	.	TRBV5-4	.	TGTGCCAGCAGCTCGGAACTCCAAGAGACCCAGTACTTC	CASSSELQETQYF
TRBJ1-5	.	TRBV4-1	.	TGCGCCAGCAGCCAGGCAACGGGGGGCAATCAGCCCCAGCATTTT	CASSQATGGNQPQHF
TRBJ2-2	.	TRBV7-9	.	TGTGCCAGCAGGGGGCCGACCGGGGAGCTGTTTTTT	CASRGPTGELFF
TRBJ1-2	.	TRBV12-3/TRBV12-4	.	TGTGCCACCAAGTTCGCCCTGGGTTATGGCTACACCTTC	CATKFALGYGYTF
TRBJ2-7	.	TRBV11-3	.	TGTGCCAGCAGCTTAGGCCGCGGGACAGAGCTAAGCTCCTACGAGCAGTACTTC	CASSLGRGTELSSYEQYF
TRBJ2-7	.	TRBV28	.	TGTGCCAGCAGTTTACGGCCTTACGAGCAGTACTTC	CASSLRPYEQYF
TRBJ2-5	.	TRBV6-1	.	TGTGCCAGCAGTGAAGCGGGGGGATTCGGGACCCAGTACTTC	CASSEAGGFGTQYF
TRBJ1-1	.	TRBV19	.	TGTGCCAGTAGTATCAGCGTTATGAACACTGAAGCTTTCTTT	CASSISVMNTEAFF
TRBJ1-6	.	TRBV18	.	TGTGCCAGCTCACCACCAGGGAGCCTCTATAATTCACCCCTCCACTTT	CASSPPGSLYNSPLHF
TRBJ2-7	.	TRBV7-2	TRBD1	TGTGCCAGCAGCTTAGCCCAGGGGGCTTGGAGCGAGCAGTACTTC	CASSLAQGAWSEQYF
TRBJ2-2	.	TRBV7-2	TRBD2	TGTGCCAGCAGCTTACAGCGGGAGGGTACCGGGGAGCTGTTTTTT	CASSLQREGTGELFF
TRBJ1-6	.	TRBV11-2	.	TGTGCCAGCAGCTTGAGGGGCGGGGATTCACCCCTCCACTTT	CASSLRGGDSPLHF
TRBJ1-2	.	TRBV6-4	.	TGTGCCAGCCCAGGGAGGGATAGTGGCTACACCTTC	CASPGRDSGYTF
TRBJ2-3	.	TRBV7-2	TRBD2	TGTGCCAGCAGTTTCGTCGGGGGGGCGGCAGATACGCAGTATTTT	CASSFVGGAADTQYF
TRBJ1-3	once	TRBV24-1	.	TGTGCCACCAGTGACCGACAGGGAAACACCATATATTTT	CATSDRQGNTIYF
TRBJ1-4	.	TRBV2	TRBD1	TGTGCCACCAGCCCCCCCAGGGGGCGGGATAATGAAAAACTGTTTTTT	CATSPPRGRDNEKLFF
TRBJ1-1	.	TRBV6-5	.	TGTGCCAGTCCGGACAGCCGTTACACTGAAGCTTTCTTT	CASPDSRYTEAFF
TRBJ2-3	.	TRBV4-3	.	TGCGCCAGCAGCCAAAGGGGATCAGATACGCAGTATTTT	CASSQRGSDTQYF
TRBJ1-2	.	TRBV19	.	TGTGCCAGTACCCAAGGGGTTCACAGTGTATGGGGCTACACCTTC	CASTQGVHSVWGYTF
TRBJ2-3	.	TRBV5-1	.	TGCGCCAGCAGCGGAGGGACTTCAGATACGCAGTATTTT	CASSGGTSDTQYF
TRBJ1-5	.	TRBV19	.	TGTGCCAGTAGTATAGGGCAGGCTAATAATCAGCCCCAGCATTTT	CASSIGQANNQPQHF
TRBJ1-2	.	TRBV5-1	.	TGCGCCAGCAGCTTGGGTGGGGCAACGGCCTATGGCTACACCTTC	CASSLGGATAYGYTF
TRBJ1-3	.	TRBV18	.	TGTGCCAGCTCACCGATGTCCGGGGGATCGACAGGAAACACCATATATTTT	CASSPMSGGSTGNTIYF
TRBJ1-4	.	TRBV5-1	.	TGCGCCAGCAGCTTGCTGGGGCAGGGGCAAACTAATGAAAAACTGTTTTTT	CASSLLGQGQTNEKLFF
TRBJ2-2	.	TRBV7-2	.	TGTGCCAGCAGCCTAAACCACCCAGGGGGGTGGGCCGGGGAGCTGTTTTTT	CASSLNHPGGWAGELFF
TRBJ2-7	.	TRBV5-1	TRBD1	TGCGCCAGCAGCCCCAGGGGGAACTCCTACGAGCAGTACTTC	CASSPRGNSYEQYF
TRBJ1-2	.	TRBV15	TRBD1	TGTGCCACCAAGAAGGACAGGGGGTTGGTTGGCTACACCTTC	CATKKDRGLVGYTF
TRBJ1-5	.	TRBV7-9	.	TGTGCCAGCAGCGTCTCAGGGGACGGCAATCAGCCCCAGCATTTT	CASSVSGDGNQPQHF
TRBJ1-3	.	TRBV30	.	TGTGCCTGGAGTGTTCTGGTCGGAGTGACTTTCTCTGGAAACACCATATATTTT	CAWSVLVGVTFSGNTIYF
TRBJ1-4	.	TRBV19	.	TGTGCCAGTAGTATATGGGGAGAAAAACTGTTTTTT	CASSIWGEKLFF
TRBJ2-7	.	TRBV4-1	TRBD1	TGCGCCAGCAGACCCGGACAGGGGGCACGCGAGCAGTACTTC	CASRPGQGAREQYF
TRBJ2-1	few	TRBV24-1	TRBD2	TGTGCCACCTGCGGACTAGCGGGAGGGGCGAGCTCCTACAATGAGCAGTTCTTC	CATCGLAGGASSYNEQFF
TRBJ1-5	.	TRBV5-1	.	TGCGCCAGCAGCTTGGGGACAGATCAGCCCCAGCATTTT	CASSLGTDQPQHF
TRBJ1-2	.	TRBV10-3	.	TGTGCCATCAGTGAGAGGGGCGACTATGGCTACACCTTC	CAISERGDYGYTF
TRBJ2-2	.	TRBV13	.	TGTGCCAGCAGCTCCCAGGGGAGGGACACCGGGGAGCTGTTTTTT	CASSSQGRDTGELFF
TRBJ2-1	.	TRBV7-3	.	TGTGCCAGCAGCTTAATTGGGCGGGTAAGCTCCTACAATGAGCAGTTCTTC	CASSLIGRVSSYNEQFF
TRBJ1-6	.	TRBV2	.	TGTGCCAGCAATGACCAGGGAATCCCTTCACCCCTCCACTTT	CASNDQGIPSPLHF
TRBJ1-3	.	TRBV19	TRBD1	TGTGCCAGTAGACCCGACAGGGGAGGCTCTGGAAACACCATATATTTT	CASRPDRGGSGNTIYF
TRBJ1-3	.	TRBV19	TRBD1	TGTGCCAGTAGCCCCCTGACAGGGCTCTCTGGAAACACCATATATTTT	CASSPLTGLSGNTIYF
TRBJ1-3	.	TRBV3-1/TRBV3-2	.	TGTGCCAGCAGCGAAACCGGGACGGCCACTTATTTT	CASSETGTATYF
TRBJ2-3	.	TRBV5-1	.	TGCGCCAGCAGCTTGGATGGCTGGGGCACAGATACGCAGTATTTT	CASSLDGWGTDTQYF
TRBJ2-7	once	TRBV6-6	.	TGTGCCAGCAGTACCGGACGGTCGTACGAGCAGTACTTC	CASSTGRSYEQYF
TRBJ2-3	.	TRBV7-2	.	TGTGCCAGCAAGACCCAGGTCGCTAGCACAGATACGCAGTATTTT	CASKTQVASTDTQYF
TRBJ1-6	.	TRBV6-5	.	TGTGCCAGCAGTTACAGGACGGTAAATAATTCACCCCTCCACTTT	CASSYRTVNNSPLHF
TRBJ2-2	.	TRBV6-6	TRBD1	TGTGCCAGCAGGCTCAACAGGGGGACGAACACCGGGGAGCTGTTTTTT	CASRLNRGTNTGELFF
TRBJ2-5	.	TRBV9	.	TGTGCCAGCAGCGTATCTGGGGTGGAGGAGACCCAGTACTTC	CASSVSGVEETQYF
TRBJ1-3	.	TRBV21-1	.	TGTGCCAGCAGCCCTTCTTCCGGGACAGGGTTAAATCTTGGTGGAAACACCATATATTTT	CASSPSSGTGLNLGGNTIYF